The 30 T cell receptor beta chains in this list originate from one sample, sequenced in a study of T cells after posttransplantation cyclophosphamide. Sequencing used immunoSEQ multiplex PCR; TCRdb keeps in-frame clones, though not all of them. In the table there are 45,000 to 65,000 clones, 85% to 90% of which are singletons. Sample: PBMCs. The receptors shown here come from a man aged 25 to 45 with a blood cancer, CMV-positive, and with a related stem cell donor.

Only one count was recorded for this clone. The J gene is TRBJ2-1, the V gene TRBV28; possible D gene TRBD2, 6 bases. The CDR3 length is 17 residues. V was cut by 5 bases and J by 2 bases, with 19 bases left in between. CDR1 is MDHEN and CDR2 is SYDVKM in the germline V gene. CDR3 region: CASSRDRTGGAYNEQFF. DNA of the CDR3: TGTGCCAGCAGTCGAGACCGCACCGGCGGGGCCTACAATGAGCAGTTCTTC.

The chain links TRBV30 to TRBJ2-7, with D perhaps TRBD1 (6 bases). The CDR3 consists of 15 residues. Trimming removed 3 bases from V and 2 bases from J, with 17 bases in between. CDR1 GTSNPN and CDR2 SVGIG come from the germline V gene (reference sequence). The CDR3 reads CAWRGHRASPYEQYF. The CDR3 bases are TGTGCCTGGAGGGGTCACAGGGCCTCCCCCTACGAGCAGTACTTC.

The V gene is TRBV7-2, the J gene TRBJ2-3; perhaps TRBD2 as D (5 bases). Between the trimmed V and J ends, which lost 3 bases and 8 bases, there was a span of 9 bases. In germline, CDR1 is SGHTA, CDR2 FQGNSA. The CDR3 length is 12 residues. CDR3 residues: CASSLRDFTQYF. The CDR3, as DNA: TGTGCCAGCAGCTTGAGGGATTTTACGCAGTATTTT.

The V gene is TRBV27, the J gene TRBJ2-7, with a weak D call TRBD1 (6 bases). Trimming stripped 3 bases from V and 7 bases from J, with 19 bases between. The CDR3 is made up of 15 amino acids. Germline V gene sequence: CDR1 MNHEY, CDR2 SMNVEV (reference sequence). The CDR3 DNA is TGTGCCAGCAGTTTGAATTATGACGGACAGTATGAGCAGTACTTC. As protein: CASSLNYDGQYEQYF.

This clone was seen a handful of times. The chain recombines TRBV6-1 with TRBJ2-7, with 7 bases fitting TRBD1. This CDR3 has 18 residues. Germline loops: CDR1 MNHNS, CDR2 SASEGT. With 4 bases clipped from V and 3 bases from J, the junction kept 18 bases outside the gene matches. Here the CDR3 reads CASSGLTGIRQGDYEQYF. DNA of the CDR3: TGTGCCAGCAGTGGCCTGACAGGGATAAGACAAGGAGACTACGAGCAGTACTTC.

The chain is built from TRBV6-5 and TRBJ2-3; D is uncertain. Trimming pared 5 bases from V and 2 bases from J, leaving 11 bases between. CDR1 MNHEY and CDR2 SVGAGI come from the germline V gene. The CDR3 is 14 residues long. The CDR3 reads CASSLDSTTDTQYF. CDR3 in DNA: TGTGCCAGCAGTCTCGACTCGACCACAGATACGCAGTATTTT.

This clone was seen at least ten times. Other DNA sequences in the same sample also yield this CDR3. V gene TRBV19 combines with J gene TRBJ1-3, with a possible D match to TRBD1 (6 bases). The CDR3 length is 15 residues. Germline CDR1 and CDR2: LNHDA and SQIVND (reference sequence). V shed 9 bases and J shed 0 bases, with 15 bases lying between them. The CDR3 spells CASSRGDNSGNTIYF. The CDR3 DNA reads as TGTGCCAGCTCCCGGGGGGACAACTCTGGAAACACCATATATTTT.

This clone showed up just once. The chain combines TRBV9 with TRBJ2-2; 14 nucleotides align to TRBD2. Germline values: CDR1 SGDLS, CDR2 YYNGEE. The CDR3 has 17 amino acids. The V segment lost 0 bases and the J segment 4 bases; nucleotides outside the gene matches: 2. CDR3 protein: CASSVAGLAGVTGELFF. The CDR3 DNA follows: TGTGCCAGCAGCGTAGCGGGACTAGCGGGAGTCACCGGGGAGCTGTTTTTT.

The chain links TRBV9 to TRBJ2-3; 7 bases are a match to TRBD1. Germline values: CDR1 SGDLS, CDR2 YYNGEE. Germline trimming cut 3 bases from V and 0 bases from J; bases unmatched to any gene: 7. This CDR3 region has 16 residues. In DNA form, the CDR3 reads TGTGCCAGCAGCGCCCGACAGGGAATAAGCACAGATACGCAGTATTTT. Translated, it gives CASSARQGISTDTQYF.

The genes are TRBV6-5 and TRBJ1-4, with unresolved D. The germline V and J ends were trimmed by 8 bases and 5 bases, with 12 bases remaining between them. CDR1 MNHEY and CDR2 SVGAGI come from the germline V gene. The CDR3 totals 13 residues. CDR3 amino acids: CASSRSGNEKLFF. The CDR3 region has the DNA TGTGCCAGCTCCCGATCGGGGAATGAAAAACTGTTTTTT.

This chain links TRBV19 with TRBJ2-1; 11 positions agree with TRBD2. Germline CDR1 LNHDA, CDR2 SQIVND (reference sequence). V lost 3 bases and J lost 3; bases outside the gene matches: 7. The CDR3 has 17 amino acids. CDR3 DNA: TGTGCCAGTAGTATCCCGCGCGGGACTAGCGGCTACAATGAGCAGTTCTTC. Translation: CASSIPRGTSGYNEQFF.

This clone was observed a few times. The rearrangement joins TRBV9 to TRBJ2-2; 8 bases fit TRBD1. The junction had 11 bases not matched to a gene; V was cut back by 0 bases and J by 1 base. The CDR3 length is 19 residues. Germline loops: CDR1 SGDLS, CDR2 YYNGEE. CDR3 amino acids: CASSVGPRGLRENTGELFF. The CDR3 DNA sequence: TGTGCCAGCAGCGTAGGTCCCAGGGGGCTAAGGGAGAACACCGGGGAGCTGTTTTTT. Using reference TRBV9 and TRBJ2-2 for the parts outside the CDR3, the full variable domain is DSGVTQTPKHLITATGQRVTLRCSPRSGDLSVYWYQQSLDQGLQFLIQYYNGEERAKGNILERFSAQQFPDLHSELNLSSLELGDSALYFCASSVGPRGLRENTGELFFGEGSRLTVL.

This chain joins TRBV6-5 and TRBJ1-6, with 10 bases fitting TRBD1. The CDR3 spans 15 residues. Germline assignment: CDR1 MNHEY and CDR2 SVGAGI. Trimming at V came to 6 bases and at J to 10 bases, leaving 9 bases not matched to a gene. DNA for the CDR3: TGTGCCAGCAGGGATCCGGGACAGGGGAGGTCACCCCTCCACTTT. It translates to CASRDPGQGRSPLHF.

This chain links TRBV12-5 with TRBJ2-7; 7 nucleotides align to TRBD2. This CDR3 is built from 14 residues. The ends lost 9 bases at V and 2 bases at J; junction bases unmatched: 10. The germline V gene encodes CDR1 LGHNT and CDR2 FRNRAP. The CDR3 nucleotides read TGTGCTAGCACTCATCGGGACTACCCCTACGAGCAGTACTTC. This gives the protein CASTHRDYPYEQYF.

About this clone itself: The sample holds other DNA sequences that translate to the same CDR3. The genes are TRBV27 and TRBJ2-5; possibly TRBD2 for D (5 bases). The CDR3 spans 16 residues. Germline lookup yields CDR1 MNHEY and CDR2 SMNVEV (reference sequence). Trimming stripped 5 bases from V and 2 bases from J, with 18 bases between. Written as DNA, the CDR3 is TGTGCCAGCAGTCCTCCGGGAAGGGTTGGACAAGAGACCCAGTACTTC. Protein product: CASSPPGRVGQETQYF.

This chain links TRBV9 with TRBJ2-2; a weak D match, TRBD2 (6 bases). Trimming took 5 bases from V and 6 from J, leaving 14 bases between them. CDR3 length: 14 amino acids. Per the germline V gene, CDR1 is SGDLS and CDR2 is YYNGEE. The chain's CDR3 is CASRTGEWAGELFF. The CDR3 region has the DNA TGTGCCAGCAGAACGGGGGAGTGGGCCGGGGAGCTGTTTTTT.

This chain uses TRBV27 with TRBJ2-7; possibly TRBD1 for D (5 bases). Trimming cost V 1 base and J 2 bases, with 9 bases left between them. Germline CDR1 is MNHEY and CDR2 is SMNVEV (reference sequence). The CDR3 loop spans 14 amino acids. DNA of the CDR3: TGTGCCAGCAGTTTATATACAGGCCCCTACGAGCAGTACTTC. Its protein product is CASSLYTGPYEQYF.

The chain links TRBV19 to TRBJ2-1, with 8 bases identical to TRBD2. The CDR3 contains 16 residues. CDR1 LNHDA and CDR2 SQIVND come from the germline V gene (reference sequence). Trimming removed 4 bases from V and 6 bases from J; junction bases left unmatched: 11. The CDR3 nucleotides are TGTGCCAGTAGTAACTGGGGCAGGGCGGGGGGCAATGAGCAGTTCTTC. Translation: CASSNWGRAGGNEQFF.

The genes are TRBV19 and TRBJ1-2; D remains unclear. Germline V gene sequence: CDR1 LNHDA, CDR2 SQIVND (reference sequence). V was pared by 5 bases and J by 4 bases, with 11 bases between. The CDR3 spans 13 residues. The CDR3 sequence: CASSPESPYGYTF. DNA of the CDR3: TGTGCCAGTAGTCCCGAGAGCCCCTATGGCTACACCTTC.

The chain is built from TRBV29-1 and TRBJ2-3, with D possibly matching TRBD2 (7 bases). Trimming removed 7 bases from V and 5 bases from J, with 19 bases in between. The length of the CDR3 is 14 residues. Germline CDR1 SQVTM, CDR2 ANQGSEA. The CDR3 region has the DNA TGCAGCGGACTACAGGGAGGGCGCGGAGATACGCAGTATTTT. This sequence encodes CSGLQGGRGDTQYF.

This chain joins TRBV5-1 and TRBJ2-5; 7 positions match TRBD1. This CDR3 comprises 15 residues. CDR1 and CDR2 (germline): SGHRS, YFSETQ. J was trimmed by 2 bases and V by 9 bases; bases with no gene match: 13. CDR3 residues: CATSRGPDTQETQYF. DNA for the CDR3: TGCGCCACCTCGAGGGGGCCAGACACACAAGAGACCCAGTACTTC.

This sequence joins TRBV28 and TRBJ1-4, with 8 bases lining up with TRBD1. This CDR3 is built from 16 residues. J was trimmed by 3 bases and V by 10 bases; bases with no gene match: 13. The V gene's germline CDR1 is MDHEN and CDR2 SYDVKM. The CDR3 coding sequence is TGTGCCACCATAGGATACAGGGGGTTGTCTAATGAAAAACTGTTTTTT. This codes for CATIGYRGLSNEKLFF.

This chain links TRBV19 with TRBJ1-1; 10 bases agree with TRBD1. J gave up 5 bases and V 8 bases, and 5 bases lay outside the gene matches. The CDR3 is 13 amino acids. Germline V gives CDR1 LNHDA, CDR2 SQIVND (reference sequence). DNA of the CDR3: TGTGCCAGTTTGGACAGGGGGGGGACTGAAGCTTTCTTT. Residues: CASLDRGGTEAFF.

The rearrangement uses TRBV19 and TRBJ1-4; no firm D call. The germline V gene encodes CDR1 LNHDA and CDR2 SQIVND (reference sequence). V lost 4 bases, J lost 0 bases, and 6 bases lay in between. The CDR3 consists of 14 residues. CDR3 protein: CASSTSATNEKLFF. In DNA form, the CDR3 reads TGTGCCAGTAGTACGAGCGCAACTAATGAAAAACTGTTTTTT.

The genes are TRBV5-4 and TRBJ2-3; D perhaps matches TRBD2 (5 bases). Germline V gene data show CDR1 as SGHNT and CDR2 as YYREEE (reference sequence). Trimming stripped 2 bases from V and 3 bases from J, with 13 bases between. The length of the CDR3 is 15 residues. Here the CDR3 reads CASSFLVDSTDTQYF. The CDR3 coding sequence is TGTGCCAGCAGCTTCTTGGTGGACTCGACAGATACGCAGTATTTT.

This clone has just one count. V and J are TRBV4-2 and TRBJ2-7; 8 bases are shared with TRBD2. Losses at the gene ends were 0 bases for V and 2 bases for J; bases not matched to a gene: 0. In germline, CDR1 is LGHNA, CDR2 YNFKEQ. This CDR3 spans 14 amino acids. This CDR3 reads CASSQEGLAYEQYF. CDR3 bases: TGTGCCAGCAGCCAAGAGGGACTAGCCTACGAGCAGTACTTC.

V gene TRBV29-1 combines with J gene TRBJ2-1, with TRBD1 as a possible D gene (6 bases). CDR3 length: 12 residues. The germline gives CDR1 SQVTM, CDR2 ANQGSEA. As DNA, the CDR3 is TGCAGTTCCCACAGGGTCTACAATGAGCAGTTCTTC. This translates into CSSHRVYNEQFF.

V and J are TRBV19 and TRBJ2-1, with D perhaps matching TRBD1 (5 bases). Germline values: CDR1 LNHDA, CDR2 SQIVND (reference sequence). The V end was cut by 6 bases, the J end by 5 bases, with 20 bases between. This CDR3 region has 16 residues. The CDR3: CASRWADGSGHNEQFF. The CDR3 DNA sequence: TGTGCCAGTAGATGGGCAGATGGATCAGGGCACAATGAGCAGTTCTTC.

The chain employs TRBV12-2 and TRBJ2-7; the table's D call, TRBD1, has no DNA check behind it. TRBV12-2 is noted as a pseudogene. The CDR3 is made up of 14 amino acids. The CDR3 region is CASRPRTRPREQYF. For the CDR3, the DNA is TGTGCAAGTCGCCCGCGGACACGCCCGCGGGAGCAGTACTTC.

The chain combines TRBV28 with TRBJ2-7; 11 positions match TRBD2. J was trimmed by 6 bases and V by 1 base; bases with no gene match: 8. Germline lookup yields CDR1 MDHEN and CDR2 SYDVKM. This CDR3 comprises 16 residues. The CDR3 loop reads CASSLLAGGIRVEQYF. As DNA, the CDR3 is TGTGCCAGCAGTTTATTAGCGGGAGGGATAAGGGTCGAGCAGTACTTC.